This entry is about one T cell receptor beta chain. Antigen: not known. These data are taken from a study of cytomegalovirus exposure and HLA in healthy donors. The study's findings and limits: According to an earlier analysis, most TCR beta V segments yielded productive rearrangements about 87% or about 30% of the time. HLA allele associations emerged for around 15,000 TCR beta sequences in a later analysis, at 0.05 false discovery rate.

All the people who gave samples were healthy bone marrow donors. At the time of sampling, donors were nominally healthy, though unrecorded immune exposures were likely. Germline V lookup: CDR1 SGHNT, CDR2 YYREEE (reference sequence). There are 11 residues in the CDR3. V lost 7 bases and J lost 9, with 11 bases in between. The PCR ran on 60 Vbeta and 13 Jbeta primers. Sequencing was performed with immunoSEQ multiplex PCR; in TCRdb, only in-frame clones are kept and a portion is missing. In the table there are 150,000 to 200,000 clones, under 90% of which are singletons. The sequence derives from a man aged 25-45 years in good health and CMV-seropositive. V is TRBV5-4 and J is TRBJ2-1, with a tentative D call TRBD2 (6 bases). The source material was PBMCs. The CDR3, as DNA: TGTGCCAGCGGGAGGACTTTTGAGCAGTTCTTC. This codes for CASGRTFEQFF.